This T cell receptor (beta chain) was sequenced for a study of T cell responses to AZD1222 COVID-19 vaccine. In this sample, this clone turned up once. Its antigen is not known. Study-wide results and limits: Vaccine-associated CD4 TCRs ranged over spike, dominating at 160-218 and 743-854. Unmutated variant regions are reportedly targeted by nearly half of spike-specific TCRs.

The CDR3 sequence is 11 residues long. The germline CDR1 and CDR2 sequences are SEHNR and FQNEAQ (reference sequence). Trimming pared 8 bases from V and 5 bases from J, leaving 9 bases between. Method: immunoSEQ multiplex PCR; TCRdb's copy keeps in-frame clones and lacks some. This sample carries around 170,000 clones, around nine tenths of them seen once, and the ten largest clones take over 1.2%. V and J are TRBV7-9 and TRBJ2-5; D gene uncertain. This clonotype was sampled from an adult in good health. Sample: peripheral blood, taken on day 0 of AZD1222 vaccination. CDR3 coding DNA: TGTGCCAGCGTCCCCGGGGAGACCCAGTACTTC. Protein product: CASVPGETQYF.